This T cell receptor beta chain was identified in a study of blood T cells in healthy people across ages. Across the whole study: With template switching, about one barcoded beta molecule was captured per two T cells.

Regarding the study as a whole: With age, beta diversity per million T cells declined roughly linearly, significantly by about 40.

Healthy Caucasian individuals from Russia aged roughly 6 to 100 served as donors. Then a second PCR, running roughly 7 to 11 cycles, was carried out with a sample-barcoded 5' primer and a J-beta primer mix. Sequencing yielded, for each sample, at least 2.5 million paired-end reads carrying CDR3. One entry per CDR3 protein, called by TCRdb with MiXCR from the 5' RACE reads. The sample has approximately 1,000,000 distinct CDR3 sequences; under 45% are singletons. This clonotype was observed a handful of times. As yet, its antigen is unknown. Source material: blood. The source is a woman aged 60-70 years in good health.

CDR3 sequence: CSAGLAYNEQFF. The CDR3 DNA follows: TGCAGCGCCGGACTAGCCTACAATGAGCAGTTCTTC. The rearrangement links TRBV29-1 to TRBJ2-1; 7 bases line up with TRBD2. CDR1 is SQVTM and CDR2 is ANQGSEA in the germline V gene. The CDR3 runs to 12 residues. Losses at the gene ends were 7 bases for V and 2 bases for J; bases not matched to a gene: 2.